The clone carrying this T cell receptor (beta chain) was picked up many times. The antigen is unknown. The V end was cut by 0 bases, the J end by 2 bases, with 8 bases between. CDR1 MGHRA and CDR2 YSYEKL come from the germline V gene. The CDR3 is 15 residues long. The source of the sample is a study of identical twins. TCRdb redid the calling of the 5' RACE reads with MiXCR, one entry per CDR3 protein. The sample consists of 250,000 to 300,000 distinct CDR3 sequences, around 8.3% of them appearing once. The study, taken as a whole, reports: Cord blood beta clonotypes present at high abundance carried fewer insertions; no such pattern appeared in memory repertoires.

The data also belong to a second study, concerning yellow fever vaccine responses in identical twins.

Sequenced material: CD8+ T cells sorted from blood. This sequence joins TRBV4-1 and TRBJ2-1; D call uncertain. The clonotype comes from a woman between 18 and 30 years old in good health. The CDR3 bases are TGCGCCAGCAGCCAAGATCGGCGAACCTACAATGAGCAGTTCTTC. It yields the protein CASSQDRRTYNEQFF.